The 24 T cell receptor beta chains given below trace back to one sample, sequenced in a study of cytomegalovirus exposure and HLA in healthy donors (dated by TCRdb to the late 2010s). Libraries were made using the immunoSEQ multiplex PCR assay. The multiplex PCR relied on a mix of 60 forward primers for TCR Vbeta segments and 13 reverse primers for TCR Jbeta segments. TCRdb stores this immuneACCESS table with in-frame sequences only. Part of the clones is absent; in the studies checked, under half of the shortfall reflects unresolved V genes, and no reason is known for the rest. This sample's records show some 200,000 clones. Of the sample, about 6.5% is held by the ten largest clones. The material sequenced was PBMCs. All receptors derive from a young man in good health and CMV-seronegative.

The V and J genes are TRBV14 and TRBJ2-7, with a weak D call TRBD2 (6 bases). The CDR3 spans 17 residues. V lost 0 bases, J lost 3 bases, and 18 bases lay in between. Germline CDR1 reads SGHDN; CDR2 reads FVKESK. In DNA form, the CDR3 reads TGTGCCAGCAGCCAAGATAAATCCCAGGGACTGTTCTACGAGCAGTACTTC. Its protein product is CASSQDKSQGLFYEQYF.

This chain joins TRBV25-1 and TRBJ2-3, with unresolved D. The ends were cut back, 6 bases at V and 1 base at J, with 8 bases in the middle. Per germline, CDR1 MGHDK and CDR2 SYGVNS. This CDR3 is 13 amino acids long. As DNA, the CDR3 is TGTGCCAGCAGACCCCCGGGCACAGATACGCAGTATTTT. Protein product: CASRPPGTDTQYF.

The chain links TRBV29-1 to TRBJ1-1, with D possibly being TRBD1 (6 bases). Germline CDR1 SQVTM, CDR2 ANQGSEA. V was shortened by 4 bases and J by 0 bases, with 12 bases between the two germline ends. The CDR3 extends over 14 amino acids. CDR3 coding DNA: TGCAGCGTTGTAAGGGGGGGAGTGAACACTGAAGCTTTCTTT. Translating gives CSVVRGGVNTEAFF.

J is TRBJ1-2 and V is TRBV19, with 10 bases aligning to TRBD1. CDR1 LNHDA and CDR2 SQIVND come from the germline V gene (reference sequence). CDR3 size: 17 residues. Trimming cost V 10 bases and J 2 bases; bases outside gene matches: 16. CDR3 DNA sequence: TGTGCCACTGATGGATGGAGAAGGACAGGGGGAAACTATGGCTACACCTTC. Protein product: CATDGWRRTGGNYGYTF.

The chain recombines TRBV6-1 with TRBJ1-6, with D possibly matching TRBD1 (5 bases). V was shortened by 3 bases and J by 13 bases, with 19 bases between the two germline ends. CDR1 and CDR2 from the germline V gene are MNHNS and SASEGT. The CDR3 totals 15 residues. The CDR3 region is CASSDQGQGQKPLHF. Here the CDR3 DNA reads TGTGCCAGCAGTGATCAAGGACAAGGGCAAAAGCCCCTCCACTTT.

This rearrangement joins TRBV5-1 to TRBJ1-1, with D perhaps matching TRBD1 (5 bases). The CDR3 has 14 amino acids. With 4 bases removed from V and 4 bases from J, the gap between germline ends came to 14 bases. Germline loops: CDR1 SGHRS, CDR2 YFSETQ. This CDR3 is CASSAYLQVTEAFF. The CDR3 nucleotides read TGCGCCAGCAGCGCATACTTACAGGTCACTGAAGCTTTCTTT.

The chain couples TRBV5-1 to TRBJ1-2; D call uncertain. Germline V CDR1 and CDR2: SGHRS, YFSETQ. Trimming stripped 4 bases from V and 0 bases from J, with 19 bases between. CDR3 length equals 17 residues. CDR3 region: CASSTGYEGGTNYGYTF. The CDR3, as DNA: TGCGCCAGCAGCACCGGGTACGAGGGAGGAACTAACTATGGCTACACCTTC.

The chain carries TRBV9 and TRBJ2-3, with TRBD2 matching 7 bases. CDR1 is SGDLS and CDR2 is YYNGEE in the germline V gene. V shed 0 bases and J 3 bases; nucleotides not matched to a gene: 4. This CDR3 is 15 amino acids long. In nucleotides, the CDR3 is TGTGCCAGCAGCGTAGGGCTAGCGGTTACAGATACGCAGTATTTT. Translating it yields CASSVGLAVTDTQYF. Looking up the rest from reference TRBV9 and TRBJ2-3 gives the full variable domain: DSGVTQTPKHLITATGQRVTLRCSPRSGDLSVYWYQQSLDQGLQFLIQYYNGEERAKGNILERFSAQQFPDLHSELNLSSLELGDSALYFCASSVGLAVTDTQYFGPGTRLTVL.

The rearrangement links TRBV11-3 to TRBJ2-3; maybe TRBD2 (5 bases). V was pared by 3 bases and J by 0 bases, with 7 bases between. The CDR3 runs 14 residues. Germline CDR1 is SGHNT and CDR2 is YENEEA. CDR3 sequence: CASSLSGSTDTQYF. The CDR3, as DNA: TGTGCCAGCAGCTTGAGCGGAAGCACAGATACGCAGTATTTT.

This sequence joins TRBV5-5 and TRBJ1-5; no reliable D call. The length of the CDR3 is 13 residues. Trimming stripped 3 bases from V and 9 bases from J, with 13 bases between. CDR1 is SGHKS, CDR2 YYEKEE, per germline (reference sequence). The CDR3 DNA reads as TGTGCCAGCAGCTCCCTGGGTGGCGGGCCCCAGCATTTT. The encoded protein is CASSSLGGGPQHF.

This chain links TRBV10-1 with TRBJ2-1, with 9 bases identical to TRBD2. The CDR3 totals 16 residues. CDR1 is WNHNN, CDR2 SYGVQD, per germline (reference sequence). The junction had 12 bases not matched to a gene; V was cut back by 5 bases and J by 7 bases. CDR3 DNA sequence: TGCGCCAGCAGTCCTTCTCTAGCGGGGACCTCTAATGAGCAGTTCTTC. As protein: CASSPSLAGTSNEQFF.

V usage is TRBV2 and J usage is TRBJ2-5, with D tentatively TRBD2 (5 bases). V lost 7 bases to trimming and J lost 4 bases, with 10 bases between them. The CDR3 has 12 residues. CDR1 and CDR2 from the germline V gene are SNHLY and FYNNEI. CDR3 in amino acids: CASTDGRETQYF. The CDR3 DNA sequence: TGTGCCAGCACCGATGGGAGAGAGACCCAGTACTTC.

V usage is TRBV15 and J usage is TRBJ1-4, with 9 nucleotides matching TRBD1. CDR3 size: 17 residues. Trimming at V came to 2 bases and at J to 0 bases, leaving 4 bases not matched to a gene. Germline lookup yields CDR1 LNHNV and CDR2 YYDKDF (reference sequence). CDR3 coding DNA: TGTGCCACCAGCAGAACCGGGACAGGGCCAACTAATGAAAAACTGTTTTTT. Translated, it gives CATSRTGTGPTNEKLFF.

The chain has TRBV6-1 and TRBJ1-1; TRBD1 matches 10 bases. Trimming took 8 bases from V and 5 from J; bases not matched to a gene: 8. From germline, CDR1 is MNHNS and CDR2 SASEGT. CDR3 length: 14 residues. Written as DNA, the CDR3 is TGTGCCAGCCGACAGGGGGCGAGTATAACTGAAGCTTTCTTT. Encoded protein: CASRQGASITEAFF.

This chain uses TRBV5-1 with TRBJ2-1, with 8 bases identical to TRBD2. The CDR3 contains 15 residues. Germline CDR1 SGHRS, CDR2 YFSETQ. The V and J ends lost 7 bases and 0 bases, in that order; junction bases with no gene match: 6. DNA of the CDR3: TGCGCCAGCCAGTTGCTAGCGGGCTCCTACAATGAGCAGTTCTTC. Its translation: CASQLLAGSYNEQFF.

The chain recombines TRBV28 with TRBJ2-7; 11 bases agree with TRBD2. Germline-derived CDR1 and CDR2 are MDHEN and SYDVKM. Losses at the gene ends were 4 bases for V and 3 bases for J; bases not matched to a gene: 5. This CDR3 region has 15 residues. This chain's CDR3 is CASSYVAGGVYEQYF. In nucleotides, the CDR3 is TGTGCCAGCAGTTATGTAGCGGGGGGGGTCTACGAGCAGTACTTC.

The rearrangement links TRBV2 to TRBJ2-7; D unclear. V was cut by 0 bases and J by 4 bases, with 10 bases left in between. The CDR3 is 14 amino acids. CDR1 is SNHLY and CDR2 is FYNNEI in the germline V gene. The CDR3 loop reads CASSEAQSPYEQYF. The CDR3 DNA is TGTGCCAGCAGTGAAGCACAGAGCCCTTACGAGCAGTACTTC.

This rearrangement joins TRBV6-6 to TRBJ1-6; 9 positions agree with TRBD1. Germline V lookup: CDR1 MNHNY, CDR2 SVGAGI (reference sequence). J was trimmed by 8 bases and V by 2 bases; bases with no gene match: 4. The CDR3 has 15 residues. The CDR3 protein is CASSYRQGGDSPLHF. The CDR3 DNA reads as TGTGCCAGCAGTTACCGACAGGGGGGGGATTCACCCCTCCACTTT.

The chain uses TRBV11-3 and TRBJ2-7; D gene unclear. Deletions cut 1 base from V and 0 bases from J, with 13 bases between. Per the germline V gene, CDR1 is SGHNT and CDR2 is YENEEA. This CDR3 has 16 amino acids. CDR3 protein: CASSLVSVRSSYEQYF. The CDR3 nucleotides are TGTGCCAGCAGCTTAGTGTCCGTAAGGAGCTCCTACGAGCAGTACTTC.

The chain has TRBV29-1 and TRBJ2-2; 9 bases are a match to TRBD1. CDR1 SQVTM and CDR2 ANQGSEA come from the germline V gene. The trim removed 4 bases at V and 3 bases at J, leaving 6 bases unmatched. This CDR3 spans 15 amino acids. This chain's CDR3 is CSVAAGTGYTGELFF. CDR3 sequence (DNA): TGCAGCGTTGCGGCCGGGACAGGGTACACCGGGGAGCTGTTTTTT.

The rearrangement joins TRBV30 to TRBJ1-5, with D unresolved. V was shortened by 2 bases and J by 5 bases, with 13 bases between the two germline ends. This CDR3 region has 14 residues. The V gene's germline CDR1 is GTSNPN and CDR2 SVGIG (reference sequence). This CDR3 reads CAWSRDMGDQPQHF. CDR3 DNA sequence: TGTGCCTGGAGTCGCGACATGGGAGATCAGCCCCAGCATTTT.

CDR3 protein: CATSRVGLAGGSNYNEQFF. The CDR3 bases are TGTGCCACCAGCAGAGTAGGACTAGCGGGGGGCTCGAACTACAATGAGCAGTTCTTC. V usage is TRBV15 and J usage is TRBJ2-1; TRBD2 agrees at 14 bases. Germline V gene sequence: CDR1 LNHNV, CDR2 YYDKDF (reference sequence). Unmatched junction bases numbered 8, after V lost 1 base and J lost 3 bases. The CDR3 spans 19 residues.

In DNA form, the CDR3 reads TGTGCCAGTGGAGAACAGGGGACGGACACTGAAGCTTTCTTT. Its translation is CASGEQGTDTEAFF. The rearrangement joins TRBV19 to TRBJ1-1; TRBD1 matches at 7 bases. The length of the CDR3 is 14 residues. Unmatched junction bases numbered 9, after V lost 8 bases and J lost 3 bases. CDR1 is LNHDA and CDR2 is SQIVND in the germline V gene (reference sequence).

The chain recombines TRBV10-3 with TRBJ1-2, with unresolved D. This CDR3 spans 16 amino acids. The germline CDR1 and CDR2 sequences are ENHRY and SYGVKD. Trimming cost V 0 bases and J 3 bases, with 14 bases left between them. The CDR3 DNA sequence: TGTGCCATCAGTGAGTCCAGCTTCGGGTGGGACTATGGCTACACCTTC. Protein product: CAISESSFGWDYGYTF.